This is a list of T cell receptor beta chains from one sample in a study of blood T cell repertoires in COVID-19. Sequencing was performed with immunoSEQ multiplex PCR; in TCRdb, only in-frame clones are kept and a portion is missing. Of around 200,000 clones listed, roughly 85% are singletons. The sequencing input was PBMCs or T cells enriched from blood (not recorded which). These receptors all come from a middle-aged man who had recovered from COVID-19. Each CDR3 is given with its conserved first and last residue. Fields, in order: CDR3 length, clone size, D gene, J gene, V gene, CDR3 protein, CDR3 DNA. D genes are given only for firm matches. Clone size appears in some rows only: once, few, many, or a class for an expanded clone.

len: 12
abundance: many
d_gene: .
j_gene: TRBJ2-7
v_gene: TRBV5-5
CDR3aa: CASSSGIHEQYF
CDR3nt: TGTGCCAGCAGCTCAGGGATCCACGAGCAGTACTTC

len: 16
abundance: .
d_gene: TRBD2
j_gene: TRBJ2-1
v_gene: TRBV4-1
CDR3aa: CASSRPGTSSYNEQFF
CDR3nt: TGCGCCAGCAGCCGTCCCGGGACTAGCTCCTACAATGAGCAGTTCTTC

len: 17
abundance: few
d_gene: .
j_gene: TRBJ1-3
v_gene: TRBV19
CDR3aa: CASSMNRDAASGNTIYF
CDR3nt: TGTGCCAGTAGTATGAACAGGGACGCCGCCTCTGGAAACACCATATATTTT

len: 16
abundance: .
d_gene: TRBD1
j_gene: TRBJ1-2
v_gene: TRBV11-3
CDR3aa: CASSPGTGGADYGYTF
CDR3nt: TGTGCCAGCAGCCCCGGGACAGGGGGCGCGGACTATGGCTACACCTTC

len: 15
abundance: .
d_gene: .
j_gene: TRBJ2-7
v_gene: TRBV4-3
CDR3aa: CASSQGTVQSYEQYF
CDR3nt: TGCGCCAGCAGCCAAGGAACAGTTCAGTCCTACGAGCAGTACTTC

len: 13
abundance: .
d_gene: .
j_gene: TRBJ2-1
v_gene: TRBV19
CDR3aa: CASSEQNYNEQFF
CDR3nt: TGTGCCAGTAGTGAACAAAACTACAATGAGCAGTTCTTC

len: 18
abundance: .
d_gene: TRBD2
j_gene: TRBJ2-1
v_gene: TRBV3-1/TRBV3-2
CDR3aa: CASSQDNFGLAGDNEQFF
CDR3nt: TGTGCCAGCAGCCAAGATAACTTTGGACTAGCGGGAGATAATGAGCAGTTCTTC

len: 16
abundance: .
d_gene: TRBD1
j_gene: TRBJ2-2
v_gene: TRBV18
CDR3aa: CASSTRTGDGTGELFF
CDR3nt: TGTGCCAGCTCAACCCGGACAGGGGATGGCACCGGGGAGCTGTTTTTT

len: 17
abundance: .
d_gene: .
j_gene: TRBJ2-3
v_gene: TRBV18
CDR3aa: CASLPGFGGISTDTQYF
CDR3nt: TGTGCCAGCCTCCCCGGATTCGGCGGAATTAGCACAGATACGCAGTATTTT

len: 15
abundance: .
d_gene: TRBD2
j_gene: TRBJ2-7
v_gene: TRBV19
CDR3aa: CASSIALAGGDEQYF
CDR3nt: TGTGCCAGTAGTATAGCACTAGCGGGAGGCGACGAGCAGTACTTC

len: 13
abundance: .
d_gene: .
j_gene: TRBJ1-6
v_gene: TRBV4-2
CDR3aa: CASSRARSSPLHF
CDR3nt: TGTGCCAGCAGCCGCGCGCGAAGTTCACCCCTCCACTTT

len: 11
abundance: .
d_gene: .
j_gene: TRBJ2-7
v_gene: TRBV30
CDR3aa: CAWSRDYEQYF
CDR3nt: TGTGCCTGGAGTCGGGACTACGAGCAGTACTTC

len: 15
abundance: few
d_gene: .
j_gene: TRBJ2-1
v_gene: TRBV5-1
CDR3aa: CASQPLAGKYNEQFF
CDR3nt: TGCGCCAGCCAGCCACTGGCGGGGAAGTACAATGAGCAGTTCTTC

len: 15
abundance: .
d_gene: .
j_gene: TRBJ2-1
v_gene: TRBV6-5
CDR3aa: CASSYSRAAAGEQFF
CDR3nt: TGTGCCAGCAGTTACTCGCGCGCAGCCGCAGGTGAGCAGTTCTTC

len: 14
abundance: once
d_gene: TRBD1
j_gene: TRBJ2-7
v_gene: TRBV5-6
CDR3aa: CASSSGQAFYEQYF
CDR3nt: TGTGCCAGCAGCTCGGGACAGGCGTTTTACGAGCAGTACTTC

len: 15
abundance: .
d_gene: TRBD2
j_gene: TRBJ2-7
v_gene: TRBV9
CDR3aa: CASSAETSGLYEQYF
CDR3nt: TGTGCCAGCAGCGCAGAAACTAGCGGGCTCTACGAGCAGTACTTC

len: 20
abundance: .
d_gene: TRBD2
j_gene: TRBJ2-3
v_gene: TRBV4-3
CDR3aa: CASSQEVREGPLISTDTQYF
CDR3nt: TGCGCCAGCAGCCAAGAGGTGCGGGAGGGCCCCCTAATTAGCACAGATACGCAGTATTTT